Each of the 13 T cell receptor beta chains below was sequenced from the same sample in a study of type 1 and type 2 diabetes patients (dated by TCRdb to 2016 to 2017). The sequencing machine was an Illumina MiSeq. Genomic DNA from sorted T cell subsets served as template for TCRbeta CDR3 amplification. Multiplex PCR with 30 forward and 13 reverse primers amplified the TCRbeta CDR3 region. TCRdb trimmed the raw reads at Q25, called clones with MiXCR and kept productive beta chains. When rows share a CDR3 protein, they turn into one entry using the most common DNA and genes. The sample data list 250,000 to 300,000 distinct CDR3 sequences, and 40% to 50% of these were observed just once. Roughly 13% of the sample is in the top ten clones. The sequencing sample was made of peripheral blood mononuclear cells (PBMCs). The receptors were sampled from a man aged 18-30 years with type 2 diabetes.

The chain recombines TRBV19 with TRBJ1-6; D is unclear. CDR1 LNHDA and CDR2 SQIVND come from the germline V gene (reference sequence). V lost 3 bases and J lost 7, with 10 bases in between. This CDR3 contains 14 residues. CDR3 nucleotide sequence: TGTGCCAGTAGTATTTGGACGGAGAATTCACCCCTCCACTTT. Protein product: CASSIWTENSPLHF.

This clonotype appeared a few times. The V and J genes are TRBV5-1 and TRBJ1-6, with a tentative D call TRBD1 (5 bases). This CDR3 region has 16 residues. Per the germline V gene, CDR1 is SGHRS and CDR2 is YFSETQ. Trimming cost V 3 bases and J 0 bases, with 10 bases left between them. The CDR3 loop reads CASSSAGFSYNSPLHF. The CDR3 DNA sequence: TGCGCCAGCAGCTCGGCAGGGTTCTCCTATAATTCACCCCTCCACTTT.

In its sample, this clonotype was seen many times. Compared with germline, one end of the junction differs, possibly owing to a read error. The J gene is TRBJ2-1, the V gene TRBV15; 10 bases are shared with TRBD2. Looked up from germline, CDR1 is LNHNV and CDR2 is YYDKDF (reference sequence). The CDR3 totals 11 residues. The CDR3 is CATSISGRLHF. The CDR3 DNA follows: TGTGCCACCAGCATTAGCGGGAGGCTTCACTTC.

This clonotype was counted only a few times. The CDR3 loop reads CASSAETGGVQETQYF. The CDR3 DNA reads TGTGCCAGCAGCGCCGAGACAGGAGGTGTCCAAGAGACCCAGTACTTC. This chain links TRBV9 with TRBJ2-5; tentative D call: TRBD1 (6 bases). The CDR3 is made up of 16 amino acids. Trimming pared 3 bases from V and 1 base from J, leaving 16 bases between. The germline gives CDR1 SGDLS, CDR2 YYNGEE.

The J gene is TRBJ2-1, the V gene TRBV7-2; 11 bases are a match to TRBD2. The CDR3 sequence is 17 residues long. V was clipped by 1 base and J by 4 bases; unmatched bases: 6. In germline, CDR1 is SGHTA, CDR2 FQGNSA. CDR3 nucleotides: TGTGCCAGCAGCTTAGGTACTACTAGCGGGGGTTACAATGAGCAGTTCTTC. Residues: CASSLGTTSGGYNEQFF.

The V call is TRBV4-1, the J call TRBJ1-2; D gene unclear. The CDR3 runs to 16 residues. The V end was cut by 4 bases, the J end by 8 bases, with 23 bases between. Germline CDR1 reads MGHRA; CDR2 reads YSYEKL. CDR3 DNA sequence: TGCGCCAGCAGCCCAGATCGAGGTGGTGGTTTGAGAGGCTACACCTTC. It translates to CASSPDRGGGLRGYTF.

This clonotype was counted only a few times. The chain links TRBV30 to TRBJ1-6; 10 bases align to TRBD1. The length of the CDR3 is 16 residues. Unmatched junction bases numbered 14, after V lost 8 bases and J lost 7 bases. Per germline, CDR1 GTSNPN and CDR2 SVGIG (reference sequence). The CDR3 nucleotides are TGTGCCAGTAGCCGACAGGGGGCAATAGGAAATTCACCCCTCCACTTT. Residues: CASSRQGAIGNSPLHF.

This clonotype was seen ten or more times. The rearrangement uses TRBV10-3 and TRBJ1-1; D call uncertain. V was shortened by 0 bases and J by 4 bases, with 12 bases between the two germline ends. Germline assignment: CDR1 ENHRY and CDR2 SYGVKD. The CDR3 loop spans 15 amino acids. The CDR3 protein is CAISESGEYGTEAFF. CDR3 DNA: TGTGCCATCAGTGAGTCCGGGGAGTACGGCACTGAAGCTTTCTTT.

The chain has TRBV4-1 and TRBJ1-1, with D possibly matching TRBD1 (5 bases). Trimming stripped 0 bases from V and 5 bases from J, with 13 bases between. Germline-derived CDR1 and CDR2 are MGHRA and YSYEKL. The CDR3 consists of 15 residues. In DNA form, the CDR3 reads TGCGCCAGCAGCCAAGATCCCAGGGTCCGGACTGAAGCTTTCTTT. It is translated as CASSQDPRVRTEAFF.

This clonotype was seen only a few times. The chain has TRBV7-2 and TRBJ2-5; D is possibly TRBD1 (6 bases). Germline V gives CDR1 SGHTA, CDR2 FQGNSA. V lost 4 bases and J lost 2, with 11 bases in between. This CDR3 comprises 14 residues. The CDR3 DNA reads as TGTGCCAGCAGCTCCACGGGACATCAAGAGACCCAGTACTTC. Residues: CASSSTGHQETQYF.

Concerning this clonotype itself: A much larger clone differs by one base, so this may be a read error. This CDR3 fails to terminate in the conserved phenylalanine or tryptophan, so it likely reflects a read error. This chain joins TRBV2 and TRBJ2-2, with D unresolved. Trimming pared 2 bases from V and 8 bases from J, leaving 3 bases between. Per germline, CDR1 SNHLY and CDR2 FYNNEI. There are 11 residues in the CDR3. CDR3 in amino acids: CASSELGELFL. The CDR3 region has the DNA TGTGCCAGCAGTGAACTGGGGGAGCTGTTTCTT.

The chain uses TRBV7-2 and TRBJ2-7; D may be TRBD2 (7 bases). The CDR3 runs to 15 residues. From germline, CDR1 is SGHTA and CDR2 FQGNSA. V was pared by 5 bases and J by 2 bases, with 16 bases between. CDR3 region: CASSQTGGLTYEQYF. DNA for the CDR3: TGTGCCAGCAGCCAGACGGGGGGCCTTACCTACGAGCAGTACTTC.

This clonotype was observed a handful of times. CDR3 nucleotides: TGTGCCAGTAGTCTCGGGAGCCTCAATGAGCAGTTCTTC. It specifies CASSLGSLNEQFF. This chain connects TRBV19 to TRBJ2-1; D is perhaps TRBD2 (6 bases). V gave up 5 bases and J gave up 6 bases, with 11 bases separating them. CDR1 is LNHDA, CDR2 SQIVND, per germline (reference sequence). The CDR3 runs 13 residues.